This record concerns one T cell receptor beta chain sequence. How the authors handled the data: Amplification from reference gene primers served as the basis for estimated nucleated cell counts. Repertoires were generated with immunoSEQ multiplex PCR, while TCRdb's copy carries only in-frame clones and drops some. V and J calls and clone size are given by that table; D and trimming were obtained from the DNA. This table has 330,000 or so clones, approximately 88% appearing once. This specimen belongs to a study of blood T cell repertoires in COVID-19. Germline values: CDR1 SNHLY, CDR2 FYNNEI. The CDR3 has 14 amino acids. With 4 bases removed from V and 1 base from J, the gap between germline ends came to 10 bases.

The sample consisted of peripheral blood. The TCR was taken from a man aged 30 to 45 with COVID-19, enrolled during active disease. The chain links TRBV2 to TRBJ1-1; tentatively, D is TRBD1 (6 bases). The CDR3 here is CASSVSRGNTEAFF. The CDR3 DNA reads TGTGCCAGCAGTGTTAGCAGGGGGAACACTGAAGCTTTCTTT.